This TCR beta chain was sequenced in a study of tumor-infiltrating lymphocytes in primary liver carcinoma. Reverse transcription of approximately 500 ng total RNA with a constant-region primer produced TCR beta cDNA. ARM-PCR was slightly modified, and three nested multiplex PCR rounds with it gave rise to the TCR beta libraries. The first two PCR rounds used TRBV1-TRBV30 forward primers with a C-beta reverse primer, 10 to 11 cycles each. TCRdb processed the multiplex PCR reads anew with MiXCR; each CDR3 protein has one entry. Of 100,000 to 150,000 distinct CDR3 sequences in the sample, 60% to 75% were seen once. The study co-extracted DNA and RNA from about 21-30 mg of unsorted bulk tissue. Sampling was performed at five separate regions of each tumor. Details on this clonotype: The antigen is undetermined. Mismatch with germline at one junction end may stem from a read error.

Study-level results: Present in all five tumor regions were only about 7-25% of the top clones. Tumor region pairs showed greater overlap than either tumor-adjacent or tumor-blood pairs did.

Per the germline V gene, CDR1 is SGHNT and CDR2 is YENEEA. The CDR3 consists of 15 residues. The sequence derives from a woman aged 55-69 years with primary liver carcinoma and hepatitis B virus infection. Sequencing was done on a sample of liver tumor tissue from sampling region 3. The sample's subset: tumor region T3, left-lateral pole. The rearrangement uses TRBV11-3 and TRBJ2-7; 7 nucleotides agree with TRBD1. The chain's CDR3 is CARSPGTVGNYEQYF. As DNA, the CDR3 is TGTGCCCGCAGCCCAGGGACAGTGGGCAACTACGAGCAGTACTTC.